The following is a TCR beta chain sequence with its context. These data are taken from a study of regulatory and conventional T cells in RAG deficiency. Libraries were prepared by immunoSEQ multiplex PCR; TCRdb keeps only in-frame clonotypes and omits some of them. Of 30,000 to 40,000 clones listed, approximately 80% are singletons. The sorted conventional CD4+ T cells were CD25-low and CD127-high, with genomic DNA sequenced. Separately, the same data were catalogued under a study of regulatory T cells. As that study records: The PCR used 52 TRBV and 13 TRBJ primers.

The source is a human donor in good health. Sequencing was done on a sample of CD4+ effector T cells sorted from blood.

The CDR3 reads CASSNPGGPYYNEQFF. In nucleotides, the CDR3 is TGTGCCAGTAGTAATCCGGGGGGCCCTTACTACAATGAGCAGTTCTTC. J is TRBJ2-1 and V is TRBV19; D possibly corresponds to TRBD2 (7 bases). V was clipped by 4 bases and J by 3 bases, with 16 bases between them. CDR3 length: 16 amino acids. Germline CDR1 is LNHDA and CDR2 is SQIVND (reference sequence). The variable domain in full, completed from reference TRBV19 and TRBJ2-1, reads DGGITQSPKYLFRKEGQNVTLSCEQNLNHDAMYWYRQDPGQGLRLIYYSQIVNDFQKGDIAEGYSVSREKKESFPLTVTSAQKNPTAFYLCASSNPGGPYYNEQFFGPGTRLTVL.